This T cell receptor beta chain was captured in a study of T cell responses to AZD1222 COVID-19 vaccine. Germline CDR1 and CDR2: SGHRS and YFSETQ. The CDR3 runs 12 residues. V was trimmed by 4 bases and J by 8 bases, leaving 10 bases between them. Of note for this clone: What it recognizes is unknown.

The study's findings and limits: There were mostly white British donors and more females than males, and clonal diversity was possibly underestimated. Reports say nearly half of spike-specific TCRs go after unmutated variant regions.

Sequencing was performed with immunoSEQ multiplex PCR; in TCRdb, only in-frame clones are kept and a portion is missing. The sample lists about 46,000 clones, around 90% occurring once. The specimen comprised peripheral blood, sampled 28 days after the second AZD1222 dose. This TCR came from an adult who received the AZD1222 COVID-19 vaccine. The chain links TRBV5-1 to TRBJ2-1, with D perhaps matching TRBD1 or TRBD2 (5 bases each). The CDR3 sequence: CASSRDVYEQFF. The DNA for the CDR3 is TGCGCCAGCAGCCGGGACGTGTATGAGCAGTTCTTC. Full variable domain (rest looked up from reference TRBV5-1 and TRBJ2-1): KAGVTQTPRYLIKTRGQQVTLSCSPISGHRSVSWYQQTPGQGLQFLFEYFSETQRNKGNFPGRFSGRQFSNSRSEMNVSTLELGDSALYLCASSRDVYEQFFGPGTRLTVL.